This T cell receptor (beta chain) is drawn from a study of blood T cell repertoires in COVID-19. For the study at large: There were acute and convalescent COVID-19 samples, and they came from the United States, Italy and Spain. PBMCs, B-cell-depleted T cells, or T cells were the source of the cDNA or gDNA that made up the material.

The V end lost 8 bases, the J end lost 3 bases, and 14 bases lay between the germline ends. The CDR3 runs 13 residues. Germline V gene data show CDR1 as SGHAT and CDR2 as FQNNGV. In its sample, this clone was seen once. In the authors' workflow: Reference gene primers were amplified, and this amplification served to estimate nucleated cell counts. Assay used: immunoSEQ multiplex PCR; TCRdb lists only in-frame clones, some missing. Clonal size and the V and J genes are those of that table, whereas D and trimming came from the DNA. The repertoire consists of about 250,000 clones, with 70% to 90% occurring once and the leading ten covering under 4.5%.

The sequenced sample was peripheral blood. The receptor comes from a man aged 45-65 years with acute or convalescent COVID-19. The gene calls are TRBV11-2 and TRBJ2-7; D may be TRBD2 (6 bases). CDR3 in DNA: TGTGCCAGCTCCGCCGGGAGATTCTACGAGCAGTACTTC. It specifies CASSAGRFYEQYF.